This T cell receptor beta chain is drawn from a study of regulatory T cells in long-lasting Graves disease. This CDR3 contains 14 residues. V was clipped by 4 bases and J by 4 bases, with 11 bases between them. The germline gives CDR1 MNHEY, CDR2 SMNVEV (reference sequence). Arm-PCR of CDR3 regions and iRepertoire HTBI primers were the basis on which TCR beta libraries were built. In the authors' workflow: Spanning all samples, the identified segments comprised approximately 60 TRBV and approximately 14 TRBJ. TCRdb reprocessed the multiplex PCR reads via MiXCR and lists one record per CDR3 protein. None of the V and J calls come from the authors' own analysis; TCRdb made them. The sample yields roughly 610,000 distinct CDR3 sequences, 15% to 20% seen once. This clonotype was seen repeatedly, ten times or more. Antigen: not known. The sample's time point: newly diagnosed GD, antithyroid drugs for less than 3 months. Construction of the TCR library relied on RNA isolated from PBMCs. The EDTA tubes were filled with around 9 milliliters of drawn peripheral blood.

Notes on the study in general: Possibly, too few samples lowered accuracy.

These same records also appear under a second study, on T cells in Graves' hyperthyroidism and ophthalmopathy.

This specimen consisted of peripheral blood mononuclear cells (PBMCs), obtained at new diagnosis, from a patient treated with antithyroid drugs. J is TRBJ2-1 and V is TRBV27, with D unresolved. The sequence was obtained from a young woman with Graves disease. CDR3 bases: TGTGCCAGCAGTTCTCGTCCCCCTTACAATGAGCAGTTCTTC. Residues: CASSSRPPYNEQFF.